Following are 30 T cell receptor beta chains from one sample sequenced in a study of T cell repertoires in cytomegalovirus infection. TCRdb independently ran MiXCR on the reads; one entry per CDR3 protein. This sample has roughly 500,000 distinct CDR3 sequences, with roughly a third found just once. No antigen is known for these receptors. The source was cultured PBMCs, collected from culture after CMV antigen stimulation. These receptor sequences come from a human donor in good health (CMV status not recorded). Some clones in this sample may be carry-over from other donors' samples.

This clonotype was counted between two and nine times. The chain combines TRBV12-5 with TRBJ2-1, with D hard to call. Deletions cut 1 base from V and 12 bases from J, with 7 bases between. This CDR3 is built from 11 residues. CDR1 and CDR2 (germline): LGHNT, FRNRAP. CDR3 sequence reads: CASGLEVGQFF. CDR3 coding DNA: TGTGCTAGTGGTTTGGAAGTCGGGCAGTTCTTC.

This clonotype was seen more than once but under ten times. V gene TRBV20-1 combines with J gene TRBJ2-1; TRBD1 agrees at 11 bases. The junction had 2 bases not matched to a gene; V was cut back by 0 bases and J by 7 bases. Germline V lookup: CDR1 DFQATT, CDR2 SNEGSKA (reference sequence). CDR3 size: 14 residues. The CDR3 DNA follows: TGCAGTGCTAGAGATGGGACAGGGGGAAATGAGCAGTTCTTC. It translates to CSARDGTGGNEQFF.

The V call is TRBV28, the J call TRBJ2-3; no firm D call. CDR1 MDHEN and CDR2 SYDVKM come from the germline V gene. The CDR3 is 13 residues long. Trimming stripped 3 bases from V and 6 bases from J, with 10 bases between. CDR3 region: CASSFRLGDTQYF. The DNA for the CDR3 is TGTGCCAGCAGTTTCCGACTGGGGGATACGCAGTATTTT. The full variable domain, completed using reference TRBV28 and TRBJ2-3, is DVKVTQSSRYLVKRTGEKVFLECVQDMDHENMFWYRQDPGLGLRLIYFSYDVKMKEKGDIPEGYSVSREKKERFSLILESASTNQTSMYLCASSFRLGDTQYFGPGTRLTVL.

This clonotype has a count of ten or more. The genes are TRBV7-2 and TRBJ1-5; D is possibly TRBD1 (5 bases). Per the germline V gene, CDR1 is SGHTA and CDR2 is FQGNSA. Trimming took off 5 bases at V and 5 bases at J, with 10 bases between the two ends. The CDR3 sequence is 13 residues long. CDR3 protein: CASSPGTYQPQHF. For the CDR3, the DNA is TGTGCCAGCAGCCCGGGGACCTATCAGCCCCAGCATTTT.

The chain is built from TRBV7-2 and TRBJ2-1; a possible D gene is TRBD2 (7 bases). Germline loops: CDR1 SGHTA, CDR2 FQGNSA. This CDR3 has 15 amino acids. The V and J ends lost 1 base and 15 bases respectively, with 22 bases between them. CDR3 in amino acids: CASSLVFRGRASSFF. CDR3 bases: TGTGCCAGCAGCTTAGTTTTTAGGGGGAGGGCCTCTTCGTTCTTC.

This clonotype was seen more than once but under ten times. The chain links TRBV12-3 or TRBV12-4 to TRBJ1-1, with D possibly TRBD1 on 5 matching bases. There are 15 residues in the CDR3. Trimming took 3 bases from V and 1 from J, leaving 12 bases between them. The CDR3 loop is CASSLAGSSNTEAFF. The CDR3 coding sequence is TGTGCCAGCAGTTTGGCAGGGTCTTCGAACACTGAAGCTTTCTTT.

This clonotype appeared a few times. The chain uses TRBV7-3 and TRBJ2-7, with D perhaps TRBD2 (5 bases). Per the germline V gene, CDR1 is SGHTA and CDR2 is FQGTGA. Trimming cost V 2 bases and J 7 bases, with 15 bases left between them. The CDR3 consists of 14 residues. In DNA form, the CDR3 reads TGTGCCAGCAGCTTAGGGATCCATAGCGATGAGCAGTACTTC. Translated: CASSLGIHSDEQYF.

The V call is TRBV5-1, the J call TRBJ2-7, with 11 bases that match TRBD2. The CDR3 contains 16 residues. Per the germline V gene, CDR1 is SGHRS and CDR2 is YFSETQ. With V trimmed by 4 bases and J by 1 base, 7 bases remained unmatched. Here the CDR3 reads CASSPGVAGGSYEQYV. The DNA for the CDR3 is TGCGCCAGCAGCCCCGGGGTAGCGGGAGGGTCCTACGAGCAGTACGTC.

This clonotype was seen repeatedly, ten times or more. The rearrangement links TRBV7-2 to TRBJ2-5, with D possibly matching TRBD1 (5 bases). The germline V gene has CDR1 SGHTA and CDR2 FQGNSA. This CDR3 has 12 residues. V was trimmed by 4 bases and J by 5 bases, leaving 8 bases between them. The CDR3 spells CASSSRVETQYF. The CDR3, as DNA: TGTGCCAGCAGCTCCAGGGTGGAGACCCAGTACTTC.

This clonotype has at least ten counts. The chain joins TRBV7-2 to TRBJ2-5; a possible D gene is TRBD2 (6 bases). Per the germline V gene, CDR1 is SGHTA and CDR2 is FQGNSA. The CDR3 is 15 residues long. V was cut by 3 bases and J by 0 bases, with 11 bases left in between. The CDR3 coding sequence is TGTGCCAGCAGCTTCAGCGGGCCGTACCAAGAGACCCAGTACTTC. Translated: CASSFSGPYQETQYF.

V usage is TRBV12-3 or TRBV12-4 and J usage is TRBJ1-5, with TRBD1 identical over 8 bases. The trim removed 6 bases at V and 4 bases at J, leaving 8 bases unmatched. The CDR3 length is 15 residues. The CDR3 sequence is CASSITGGRNQPQHF. The CDR3, as DNA: TGTGCCAGCAGCATAACAGGGGGGAGGAATCAGCCCCAGCATTTT.

The gene calls are TRBV27 and TRBJ1-1; TRBD1 matches 10 bases. Looked up from germline, CDR1 is MNHEY and CDR2 is SMNVEV (reference sequence). The junction had 13 bases not matched to a gene; V was cut back by 9 bases and J by 6 bases. This CDR3 has 15 amino acids. Written as DNA, the CDR3 is TGTGCCAGTAACGACAGGGGGCAAATTGACTCTGAAGCTTTCTTT. Translation gives CASNDRGQIDSEAFF.

This clonotype turned up a few times. The V gene is TRBV7-2, the J gene TRBJ2-5; 7 nucleotides line up with TRBD2. The junction had 9 bases not matched to a gene; V was cut back by 1 base and J by 4 bases. Germline V CDR1 and CDR2: SGHTA, FQGNSA. The CDR3 totals 16 residues. This CDR3 reads CASSLDVGGPVETQYF. The CDR3 coding sequence is TGTGCCAGCAGCTTAGATGTGGGAGGGCCCGTAGAGACCCAGTACTTC.

The chain carries TRBV7-2 and TRBJ1-1; D gene uncertain. Germline CDR1 reads SGHTA; CDR2 reads FQGNSA. Between the trimmed V and J ends, which lost 7 bases and 2 bases, there was a span of 5 bases. The CDR3 runs 11 residues. The CDR3 reads CASIANTEAFF. In nucleotides, the CDR3 is TGTGCCAGCATTGCAAACACTGAAGCTTTCTTT. Full variable domain (outside the CDR3, taken from reference TRBV7-2 and TRBJ1-1): GAGVSQSPSNKVTEKGKDVELRCDPISGHTALYWYRQSLGQGLEFLIYFQGNSAPDKSGLPSDRFSAERTGGSVSTLTIQRTQQEDSAVYLCASIANTEAFFGQGTRLTVV.

This clonotype was seen ten or more times. This sequence joins TRBV7-2 and TRBJ1-1; D is possibly TRBD1 (5 bases). CDR1 is SGHTA, CDR2 FQGNSA, per germline. This CDR3 spans 15 amino acids. Trimming removed 2 bases from V and 7 bases from J, with 17 bases in between. The CDR3 reads CASSLLPGRIGEAFF. CDR3 DNA sequence: TGTGCCAGCAGCTTACTCCCAGGGAGAATTGGTGAAGCTTTCTTT.

Many counts were recorded for this clonotype. The chain recombines TRBV6-2 or TRBV6-3 with TRBJ2-2; 8 bases agree with TRBD2. This CDR3 has 17 residues. V trimming: 2 bases; J trimming: 2 bases; junction bases outside the gene matches: 7. Germline V CDR1 and CDR2: MNHEY, SVGEGT. The CDR3 loop is CASSYPIAGFNTGELFF. CDR3 sequence (DNA): TGTGCCAGCAGTTACCCAATAGCGGGGTTTAACACCGGGGAGCTGTTTTTT.

A few counts support this clonotype. This rearrangement joins TRBV11-3 to TRBJ2-3, with TRBD2 matching 12 bases. CDR3 length equals 15 residues. The ends lost 5 bases at V and 6 bases at J; junction bases unmatched: 6. Germline assignment: CDR1 SGHNT and CDR2 YENEEA. The CDR3 region is CASSPSGRAQDTQYF. The CDR3 region has the DNA TGTGCCAGCAGCCCTAGCGGGAGGGCCCAGGATACGCAGTATTTT.

This clonotype was observed a handful of times. This chain connects TRBV7-9 to TRBJ2-1, with 12 bases fitting TRBD2. Unmatched junction bases numbered 11, after V lost 6 bases and J lost 8 bases. Germline CDR1 and CDR2: SEHNR and FQNEAQ (reference sequence). The CDR3 totals 16 residues. CDR3 coding DNA: TGTGCCAGCAGGGAGGCTAGCGGGAGGGCCCCGGATGAGCAGTTCTTC. Protein: CASREASGRAPDEQFF.

The V call is TRBV6-5, the J call TRBJ2-7, with D tentatively TRBD2 (6 bases). The length of the CDR3 is 14 residues. Germline-derived CDR1 and CDR2 are MNHEY and SVGAGI. The V end was cut by 4 bases, the J end by 6 bases, with 16 bases between. The CDR3 DNA follows: TGTGCCAGCAGTTCACAGACTAGGAGAGGCGAGCAGTACTTC. Protein sequence: CASSSQTRRGEQYF.

The CDR3 protein is CASSVGGPPRRQYF. As DNA, the CDR3 is TGTGCCAGCAGTGTTGGAGGACCGCCGCGGCGGCAGTACTTC. This chain uses TRBV6-2 or TRBV6-3 with TRBJ2-7; D is perhaps TRBD2 (5 bases). The length of the CDR3 is 14 residues. Germline CDR1 MNHEY, CDR2 SVGEGT. V was trimmed by 5 bases and J by 9 bases, leaving 20 bases between them.

The gene calls are TRBV18 and TRBJ2-4; 11 bases align to TRBD1. The CDR3 loop spans 19 amino acids. The germline CDR1 and CDR2 sequences are KGHSH and LQKENI. V trimming: 3 bases; J trimming: 1 base; junction bases outside the gene matches: 11. DNA of the CDR3: TGTGCCAGCTCACCCAAGGACAGGGGGCGCGAAGGGGCCAAAAACATTCAGTACTTC. Protein sequence: CASSPKDRGREGAKNIQYF.

Many counts were recorded for this clonotype. This chain links TRBV7-2 with TRBJ1-5, with a tentative D call TRBD1 (5 bases). The germline CDR1 and CDR2 sequences are SGHTA and FQGNSA. With 2 bases removed from V and 6 bases from J, the gap between germline ends came to 17 bases. CDR3 length equals 16 residues. CDR3 coding DNA: TGTGCCAGCAGCTTATTCTCCGGGGCGATGATTCAGCCCCAGCATTTT. Encoded protein: CASSLFSGAMIQPQHF.

J is TRBJ2-5 and V is TRBV7-8, with D possibly TRBD2 on 6 matching bases. The germline V gene has CDR1 SGHVS and CDR2 FQNEAQ. This CDR3 has 14 residues. V gave up 2 bases and J gave up 5 bases, with 12 bases separating them. CDR3 residues: CASSLWDSLETQYF. CDR3 in DNA: TGTGCCAGCAGCTTATGGGACTCCCTGGAGACCCAGTACTTC.

This clonotype was observed a handful of times. The V and J genes are TRBV12-3 or TRBV12-4 and TRBJ2-6; D could derive from TRBD1 or TRBD2 (5 bases each). Trimming took off 3 bases at V and 0 bases at J, with 18 bases between the two ends. This CDR3 is built from 19 residues. DNA for the CDR3: TGTGCCAGCAGTTTGGGGACGAAGGGCCCTACCTCTGGGGCCAACGTCCTGACTTTC. This gives the protein CASSLGTKGPTSGANVLTF.

This chain uses TRBV18 with TRBJ2-1, with 10 bases identical to TRBD2. The V segment lost 0 bases and the J segment 6 bases; nucleotides outside the gene matches: 8. The CDR3 loop spans 17 amino acids. Per germline, CDR1 KGHSH and CDR2 LQKENI. This CDR3 is CASSPPGRTSGINEQFF. The CDR3, as DNA: TGTGCCAGCTCACCACCGGGAAGGACTAGCGGTATCAATGAGCAGTTCTTC.

This clonotype showed up just a few times. The chain joins TRBV7-2 to TRBJ1-2; D remains unclear. Germline CDR1 SGHTA, CDR2 FQGNSA. The CDR3 sequence is 14 residues long. V was cut by 1 base and J by 0 bases, with 6 bases left in between. The CDR3 nucleotides are TGTGCCAGCAGCTTAGAAGGCACTAACTATGGCTACACCTTC. Translated: CASSLEGTNYGYTF. Together with reference TRBV7-2 and TRBJ1-2, the CDR3 gives the full variable domain: GAGVSQSPSNKVTEKGKDVELRCDPISGHTALYWYRQSLGQGLEFLIYFQGNSAPDKSGLPSDRFSAERTGGSVSTLTIQRTQQEDSAVYLCASSLEGTNYGYTFGSGTRLTVV.

The chain joins TRBV7-9 to TRBJ1-3; possibly TRBD1 for D (6 bases). Germline V gene sequence: CDR1 SEHNR, CDR2 FQNEAQ (reference sequence). Trimming removed 2 bases at V and 3 bases at J, with 8 bases between. The CDR3 covers 14 residues. CDR3 bases: TGTGCCAGCAGCTTACCAGGGGATGGAAACACCATATATTTT. Amino acid sequence: CASSLPGDGNTIYF.

V usage is TRBV7-6 and J usage is TRBJ1-1; 7 nucleotides agree with TRBD1. V lost 2 bases, J lost 6 bases, and 6 bases stayed unmatched. The CDR3 has 14 residues. Germline V CDR1 and CDR2: SGHVS, FNYEAQ. In DNA form, the CDR3 reads TGTGCCAGCAGCTTACACGACAGGGCAGCTGAAGCTTTCTTT. Amino acid sequence: CASSLHDRAAEAFF.

The table lists this clonotype with a few counts. The chain is built from TRBV10-3 and TRBJ2-5, with 11 positions matching TRBD1. Per germline, CDR1 ENHRY and CDR2 SYGVKD. This CDR3 is 14 amino acids long. V shed 4 bases and J 7 bases; nucleotides not matched to a gene: 5. The CDR3 sequence: CAISAPGTGGTQYF. The CDR3 coding sequence is TGTGCCATCAGTGCCCCCGGGACAGGGGGGACCCAGTACTTC.

The gene calls are TRBV6-6 and TRBJ2-7; D call uncertain. The CDR3 covers 13 residues. Germline CDR1 MNHNY, CDR2 SVGAGI (reference sequence). Trimming left V 4 bases short and J 4 bases short, with 11 bases between. The CDR3 DNA reads as TGTGCCAGCAGTTTTCAGACCTCTTACGAGCAGTACTTC. Translation: CASSFQTSYEQYF.